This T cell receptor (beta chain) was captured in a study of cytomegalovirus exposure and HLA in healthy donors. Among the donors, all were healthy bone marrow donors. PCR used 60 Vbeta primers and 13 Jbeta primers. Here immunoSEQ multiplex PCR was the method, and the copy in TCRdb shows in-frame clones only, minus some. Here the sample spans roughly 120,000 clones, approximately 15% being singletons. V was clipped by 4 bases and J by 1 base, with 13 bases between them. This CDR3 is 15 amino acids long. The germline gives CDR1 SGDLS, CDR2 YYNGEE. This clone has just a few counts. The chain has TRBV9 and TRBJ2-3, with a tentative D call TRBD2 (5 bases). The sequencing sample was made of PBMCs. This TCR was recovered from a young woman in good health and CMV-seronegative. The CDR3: CASSRLRAGTDTQYF. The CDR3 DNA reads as TGTGCCAGCAGCCGCTTGCGGGCTGGCACAGATACGCAGTATTTT. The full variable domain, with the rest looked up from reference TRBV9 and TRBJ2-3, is DSGVTQTPKHLITATGQRVTLRCSPRSGDLSVYWYQQSLDQGLQFLIQYYNGEERAKGNILERFSAQQFPDLHSELNLSSLELGDSALYFCASSRLRAGTDTQYFGPGTRLTVL.